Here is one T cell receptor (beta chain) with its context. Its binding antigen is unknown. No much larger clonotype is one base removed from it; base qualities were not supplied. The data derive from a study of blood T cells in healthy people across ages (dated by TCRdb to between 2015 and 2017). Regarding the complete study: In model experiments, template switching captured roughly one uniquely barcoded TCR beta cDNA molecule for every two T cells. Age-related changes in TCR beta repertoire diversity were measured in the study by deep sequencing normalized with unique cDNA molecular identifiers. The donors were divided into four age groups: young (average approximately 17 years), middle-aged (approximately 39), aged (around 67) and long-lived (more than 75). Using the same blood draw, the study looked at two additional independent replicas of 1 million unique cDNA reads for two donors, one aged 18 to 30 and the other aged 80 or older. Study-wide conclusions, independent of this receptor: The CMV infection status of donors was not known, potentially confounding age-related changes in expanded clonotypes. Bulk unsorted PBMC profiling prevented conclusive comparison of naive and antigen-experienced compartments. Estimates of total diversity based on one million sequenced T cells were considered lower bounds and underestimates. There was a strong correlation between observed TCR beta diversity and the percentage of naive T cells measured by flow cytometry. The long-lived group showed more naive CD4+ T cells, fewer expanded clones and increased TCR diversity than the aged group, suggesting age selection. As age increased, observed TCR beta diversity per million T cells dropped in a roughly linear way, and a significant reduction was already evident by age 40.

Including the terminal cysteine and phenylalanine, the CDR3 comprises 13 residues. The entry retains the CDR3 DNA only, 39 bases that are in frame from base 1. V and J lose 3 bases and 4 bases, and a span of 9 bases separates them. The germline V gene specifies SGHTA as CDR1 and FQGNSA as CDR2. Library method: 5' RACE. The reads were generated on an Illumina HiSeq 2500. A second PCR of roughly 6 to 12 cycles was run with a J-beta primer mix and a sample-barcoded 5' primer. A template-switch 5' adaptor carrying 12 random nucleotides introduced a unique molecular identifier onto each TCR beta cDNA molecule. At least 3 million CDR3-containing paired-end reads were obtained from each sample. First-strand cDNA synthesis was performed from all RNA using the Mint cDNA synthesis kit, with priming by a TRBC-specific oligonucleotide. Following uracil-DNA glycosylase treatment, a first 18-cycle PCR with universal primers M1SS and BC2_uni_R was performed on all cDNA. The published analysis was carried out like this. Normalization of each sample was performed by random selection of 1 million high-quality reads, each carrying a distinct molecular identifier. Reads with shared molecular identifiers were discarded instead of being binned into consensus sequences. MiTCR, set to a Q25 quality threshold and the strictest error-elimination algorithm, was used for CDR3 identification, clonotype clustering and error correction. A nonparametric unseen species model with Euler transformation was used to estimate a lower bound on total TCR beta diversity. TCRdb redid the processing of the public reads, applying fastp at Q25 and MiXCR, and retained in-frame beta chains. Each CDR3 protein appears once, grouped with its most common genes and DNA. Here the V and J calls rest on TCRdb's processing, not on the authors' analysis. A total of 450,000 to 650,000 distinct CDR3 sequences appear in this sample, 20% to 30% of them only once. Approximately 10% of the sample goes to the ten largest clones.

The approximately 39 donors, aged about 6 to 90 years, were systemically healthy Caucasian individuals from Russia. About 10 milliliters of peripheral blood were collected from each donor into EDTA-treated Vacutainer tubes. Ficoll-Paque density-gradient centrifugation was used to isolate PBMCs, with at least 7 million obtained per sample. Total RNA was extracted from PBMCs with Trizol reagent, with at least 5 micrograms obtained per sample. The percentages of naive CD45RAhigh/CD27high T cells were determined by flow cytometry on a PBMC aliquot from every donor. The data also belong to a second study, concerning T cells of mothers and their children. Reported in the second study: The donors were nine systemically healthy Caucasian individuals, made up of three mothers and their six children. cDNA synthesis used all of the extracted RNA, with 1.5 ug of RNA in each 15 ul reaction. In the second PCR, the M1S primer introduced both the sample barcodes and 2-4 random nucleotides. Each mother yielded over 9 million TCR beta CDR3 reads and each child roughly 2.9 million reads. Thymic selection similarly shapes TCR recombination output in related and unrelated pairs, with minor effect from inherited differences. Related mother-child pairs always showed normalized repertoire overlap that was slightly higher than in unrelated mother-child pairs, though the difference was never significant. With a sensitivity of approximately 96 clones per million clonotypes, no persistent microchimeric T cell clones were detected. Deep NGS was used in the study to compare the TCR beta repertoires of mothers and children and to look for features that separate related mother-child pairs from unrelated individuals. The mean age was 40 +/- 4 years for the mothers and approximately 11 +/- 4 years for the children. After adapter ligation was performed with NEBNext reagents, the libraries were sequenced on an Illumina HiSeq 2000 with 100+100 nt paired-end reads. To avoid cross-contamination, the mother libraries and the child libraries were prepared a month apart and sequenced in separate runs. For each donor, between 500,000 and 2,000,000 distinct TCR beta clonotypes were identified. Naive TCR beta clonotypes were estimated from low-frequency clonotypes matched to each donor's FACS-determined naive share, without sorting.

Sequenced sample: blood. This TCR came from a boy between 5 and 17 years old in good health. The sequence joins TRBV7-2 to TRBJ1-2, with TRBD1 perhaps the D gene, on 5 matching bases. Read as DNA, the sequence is TGTGCCAGCAGCTTTAGGGACGCCTATGGCTACACCTTC. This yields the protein CASSFRDAYGYTF.